This T cell receptor beta chain emerged from a study of cytomegalovirus exposure and HLA in healthy donors. In the PCR, 60 Vbeta and 13 Jbeta primers were used. Sequencing used immunoSEQ multiplex PCR; TCRdb keeps in-frame clones, though not all of them. This sample's clone table lists tens of thousands of clones. CDR1 and CDR2 (germline): KGHSH, LQKENI. V lost 6 bases and J 4 bases, leaving 19 bases between the germline ends. The CDR3 contains 16 residues. The sequenced material came from PBMCs. The receptor was isolated from a woman aged 25 to 39 in good health and CMV-seropositive. The J gene is TRBJ1-5, the V gene TRBV18; TRBD1 is a possible D gene (5 bases). The CDR3: CASSQEITGMNQPQHF. Written as DNA, the CDR3 is TGTGCCAGCTCGCAGGAAATAACAGGAATGAATCAGCCCCAGCATTTT.